The TCR beta chain described here comes from a study of blood T cell repertoires in COVID-19. Study-wide background: In each case, the material was cDNA or gDNA derived from T cells, B-cell-depleted T cells, or PBMCs.

Seattle participants joined during active infection and were tracked over time. Here immunoSEQ multiplex PCR was the method, and the copy in TCRdb shows in-frame clones only, minus some. The data show about 270,000 clones, with 84% seen just once and roughly 1.5% held by the top ten. Sample: peripheral blood. This TCR was sampled from a human donor with COVID-19, enrolled during active disease. The donor label of this sample is uncertain.

The chain's CDR3 is CASSSLTSGRTYEQYF. The CDR3 nucleotides are TGTGCCAGCAGTTCTTTGACTAGCGGGAGAACCTACGAGCAGTACTTC. The chain carries TRBV27 and TRBJ2-7, with 12 bases identical to TRBD2. Germline CDR1 is MNHEY and CDR2 is SMNVEV (reference sequence). Losses at the gene ends were 4 bases for V and 2 bases for J; bases not matched to a gene: 6. The length of the CDR3 is 16 residues.